This TCR beta chain was recovered during a study of identifying expanded T cells in peripheral blood. About this clone itself: No antigen is known for it.

V shed 2 bases and J shed 1 base, with 5 bases lying between them. Germline CDR1 is WNHNN and CDR2 is SYGVQD (reference sequence). The CDR3 runs to 13 residues. The protocol was immunoSEQ multiplex PCR, while the TCRdb copy is restricted to in-frame clones and leaves out a portion. The sample consists of 70,000 to 100,000 clones, around 89% of them appearing once. Collection occurred without any documented infections or immune events in donors. Study findings and constraints: Roughly two-week clone count variance significantly increased as total template count grew. Approximately 1.2 clones differed between technical replicates, versus approximately 17 and 20 over time.

The sequencing sample was made of blood. The chain recombines TRBV10-1 with TRBJ1-2; D is undetermined. The clonotype was recovered from a person between 18 and 75 years old in good health. The CDR3 DNA follows: TGCGCCAGCAGTGAGGGGTATAACTATGGCTACACCTTC. It codes for CASSEGYNYGYTF.